One sample yielded the 11 T cell receptor beta chains listed below, sequenced in a study of blood T cell repertoires in COVID-19. Here immunoSEQ multiplex PCR was the method, and the copy in TCRdb shows in-frame clones only, minus some. The sample includes 50,000 to 60,000 clones, approximately 85% of them seen just once. Sequencing was carried out using peripheral blood. These receptors originate from a human donor in a cohort sampled during active COVID-19.

The rearrangement uses TRBV7-3 and TRBJ1-6; the match to TRBD1 covers 7 bases. The CDR3 is made up of 16 amino acids. The germline CDR1 and CDR2 sequences are SGHTA and FQGTGA. V shed 5 bases and J 7 bases; nucleotides not matched to a gene: 11. CDR3 region: CASSQRAGQHNSPLHF. DNA of the CDR3: TGTGCCAGCAGCCAACGGGCGGGACAGCACAATTCACCCCTCCACTTT.

The rearrangement links TRBV4-3 to TRBJ1-4, with 10 bases fitting TRBD1. Germline assignment: CDR1 LGHNA and CDR2 YSLEER. The CDR3 totals 15 residues. With 4 bases clipped from V and 8 bases from J, the junction kept 7 bases outside the gene matches. This CDR3 reads CASSRRTGGGEKLFF. The CDR3 nucleotides read TGCGCCAGCAGCCGACGGACAGGGGGTGGGGAAAAACTGTTTTTT.

The rearrangement joins TRBV21-1 to TRBJ1-4; TRBD1, the table's D call, lacks a check against the DNA. TRBV21-1 constitutes a pseudogene. The CDR3 length is 18 residues. The CDR3 DNA reads TGTGCCAGCAGCAAAACCCCCACCGCCAGTCCAACTAATGAAAAACTGTTTTTT. It codes for CASSKTPTASPTNEKLFF.

The chain is built from TRBV19 and TRBJ2-2, with D possibly matching TRBD1 (5 bases). Trimming removed 4 bases from V and 6 bases from J, with 6 bases in between. Germline V gene lookup returns CDR1 LNHDA and CDR2 SQIVND (reference sequence). This CDR3 has 12 residues. DNA of the CDR3: TGTGCCAGTAGTACAGGGTCCGGGGAGCTGTTTTTT. It codes for CASSTGSGELFF.

This chain uses TRBV7-2 with TRBJ2-7; D perhaps matches TRBD2 (6 bases). V was trimmed by 5 bases and J by 2 bases, leaving 10 bases between them. The CDR3 contains 13 residues. Germline V lookup: CDR1 SGHTA, CDR2 FQGNSA. The CDR3 sequence is CASSRVAAYEQYF. The CDR3 nucleotides read TGTGCCAGCAGCCGCGTAGCGGCCTACGAGCAGTACTTC.

This sequence joins TRBV28 and TRBJ2-6, with D possibly TRBD2 on 6 matching bases. V was trimmed by 2 bases and J by 0 bases, leaving 23 bases between them. From germline, CDR1 is MDHEN and CDR2 SYDVKM. CDR3 length: 21 residues. The CDR3 DNA reads TGTGCCAGCAGTTTAATTCCTGGTCGTCAGGGAGGCCCCTCTGGGGCCAACGTCCTGACTTTC. This encodes CASSLIPGRQGGPSGANVLTF.

This chain connects TRBV24-1 to TRBJ2-1, with 8 bases that match TRBD2. V shed 4 bases and J 8 bases; nucleotides not matched to a gene: 12. CDR3 length equals 16 residues. Germline V gene data show CDR1 as KGHDR and CDR2 as SFDVKD. The CDR3 DNA reads as TGTGCCACCAGTGACCCTACTAGCGGTTATATCGATGAGCAGTTCTTC. It translates to CATSDPTSGYIDEQFF.

The chain is built from TRBV15 and TRBJ2-4; TRBD1 aligns across 11 bases. V gave up 1 base and J gave up 8 bases; unmatched junction bases: 7. The CDR3 contains 16 residues. The germline CDR1 and CDR2 sequences are LNHNV and YYDKDF (reference sequence). CDR3 amino acids: CATSRVWTGGQDIQYF. In DNA form, the CDR3 reads TGTGCCACCAGCAGAGTTTGGACAGGGGGCCAAGACATTCAGTACTTC.

V usage is TRBV5-1 and J usage is TRBJ2-7; D not certain. This CDR3 has 16 amino acids. The germline CDR1 and CDR2 sequences are SGHRS and YFSETQ. V was clipped by 0 bases and J by 4 bases, with 17 bases between them. The CDR3 coding sequence is TGCGCCAGCAGCTTGGGTTTTAGCAGCTACTCTTACGAGCAGTACTTC. Amino acid sequence: CASSLGFSSYSYEQYF.

The chain is built from TRBV23-1 and TRBJ2-1; TRBD2 aligns across 12 bases. TRBV23-1 falls under the ORF class, with uncertain function. This CDR3 region has 20 residues. Trimming removed 3 bases from V and 5 bases from J; junction bases left unmatched: 17. The CDR3 DNA reads as TGCGCCAGCAGTCAGCCGGGACTAGCGGGCCCGGGGACGCCCCACAATGAGCAGTTCTTC. It is translated as CASSQPGLAGPGTPHNEQFF.

The genes are TRBV3-1 (or the pseudogene TRBV3-2) and TRBJ1-1; 10 nucleotides match TRBD1. J lost 5 bases, V lost 4 bases, and 10 bases had no gene match. CDR1 is LGHDT and CDR2 is YNNKEL in the germline V gene (reference sequence). This CDR3 comprises 16 residues. CDR3 in DNA: TGTGCCAGCAGCCTTACGTCCCGGGACAGGGGAACTGAAGCTTTCTTT. This codes for CASSLTSRDRGTEAFF.